Listed below are T cell receptor beta chains from one sample, sequenced in a study of CD8 T cells in Susac syndrome. TCRdb itself ran the immunoSEQ multiplex PCR reads through MiXCR, one entry per CDR3 protein. Among approximately 190,000 distinct CDR3 sequences listed, roughly 94% were seen once. Sequenced: CD8+ T cells from PBMCs. Source of these receptors: a human donor with Susac syndrome. Both conserved end residues are part of each CDR3. A D gene is named only where the DNA matches it firmly. Expanded clones are given a class, and other clones once, few, many or no size at all.

j_call v_call d_call clone_size cdr3_nt cdr3_aa
TRBJ1-2 TRBV27 . . TGTGCCAGCAGTTCCTTAGTAAGAGATAATGGCTATGGCTACACCTTC CASSSLVRDNGYGYTF
TRBJ2-7 TRBV3-1 . . TGTGCCAGCAGCCCCGGGTTATTTCAGCAGTACTTC CASSPGLFQQYF
TRBJ2-7 TRBV6-5 TRBD1 . TGTGCCAGCAGTTACGGGACAGGTGGTCAGTACGAGCAGTACTTC CASSYGTGGQYEQYF
TRBJ1-2 TRBV5-1 TRBD1 . TGCGCCAGCAGCGCACCCGGGACAGGGGCTAACTATGGCTACACCTTC CASSAPGTGANYGYTF
TRBJ2-7 TRBV24-1 . once TGTGCCACCAGTGATTTGTGGCCGACCTCCTACGAGCAGTACTTC CATSDLWPTSYEQYF
TRBJ2-1 TRBV9 . . TGTGCCAGCAGCGTCCGGGCAGGGCAAGGTAATGAGCAGTTCTTC CASSVRAGQGNEQFF
TRBJ1-2 TRBV9 . . TGTGCCAGCAGCCCCCCAACCGGTGGCTACACCTTC CASSPPTGGYTF
TRBJ2-5 TRBV7-9 TRBD2 . TGTGCCAGCAGCTTAGATCAGGCTAGCGGGGCGGAGACCCAGTACTTC CASSLDQASGAETQYF
TRBJ2-7 TRBV13 . . TGTGCCAGCAGCTTCAATCCGTACGAGCAGTACTTC CASSFNPYEQYF
TRBJ2-3 TRBV9 . . TGTGCCAGCAGCGAAAGATGGGGGTTGGGAGATACGCAGTATTTT CASSERWGLGDTQYF
TRBJ2-5 TRBV3-1 . . TGTGCCAGCAATGGGGCGGCTACCATTGGGACCCAGTACTTC CASNGAATIGTQYF
TRBJ1-4 TRBV27 . once TGTGCCAGCAGTCTGGTGGCGGGGAGTAATGAAAAACTGTTTTTT CASSLVAGSNEKLFF
TRBJ2-7 TRBV20-1 . . TGCAGTGCTAGAGCCCGGGACGTTCTTACCTACGAGCAGTACTTC CSARARDVLTYEQYF
TRBJ2-5 TRBV6-5 TRBD1 . TGTGCCAGCAGACAGGGGTGGCAAGAGACCCAGTACTTC CASRQGWQETQYF
TRBJ2-1 TRBV9 . . TGTGCCAGCAGCGTAGAGGCTAGGGGGGGCAATGAGCAGTTCTTC CASSVEARGGNEQFF
TRBJ2-3 TRBV9 TRBD2 . TGTGCCAGCAGTTATACACTAGCGGGAGGGCCGGATACGCAGTATTTT CASSYTLAGGPDTQYF
TRBJ2-5 TRBV14 . . TGTGCCAGCAGCCAAGGCTTCGCGGAGAGGCTTGAGACCCAGTACTTC CASSQGFAERLETQYF
TRBJ2-1 TRBV11-2 . once TGTGCCAGCACCTCAGATGGGGTGGATGAGCAGTTCTTC CASTSDGVDEQFF
TRBJ1-1 TRBV6-5 . . TGTGCCAGCAGTTACTCGCTACAGGGCAGGACTGAAGCTTTCTTT CASSYSLQGRTEAFF
TRBJ2-7 TRBV21-1 . . TGTGCCAGCAGCAACACAGTGTTCCACGAGCAGTACTTC CASSNTVFHEQYF
TRBJ2-6 TRBV29-1 . . TGCAGCGTTAAATTGCAGGGGGGAGCTGGGGCCAACGTCCTGACTTTC CSVKLQGGAGANVLTF
TRBJ2-1 TRBV20-1 TRBD2 . TGCAGTGCTAGGCCCAGCGGGACGAATGAGCAGTTCTTC CSARPSGTNEQFF
TRBJ2-5 TRBV12-3/TRBV12-4 TRBD2 . TGTGCCAGCAGCCGTGGACTAGCGGGAGATCGTGACCCGATGGGAGGCCAGTACTTC CASSRGLAGDRDPMGGQYF
TRBJ2-2 TRBV11-2 . . TGTGCCAGCAGCCCTCGACTAAATTCTCCCGGGGAGCTGTTTTTT CASSPRLNSPGELFF
TRBJ2-3 TRBV27 . . TGTGCCAGCAGTTCCCCCGGCACAGATACGCAGTATTTT CASSSPGTDTQYF
TRBJ2-3 TRBV19 . . TGTGCCAGTAGTATCGCTCACTCTAGCACAGATACGCAGTATTTT CASSIAHSSTDTQYF
TRBJ1-5 TRBV20-1 TRBD1 . TGCAGTGCTAGTGATCGTGGACAGGGCCGTCAGCCCCAGCATTTT CSASDRGQGRQPQHF
TRBJ1-3 TRBV29-1 . . TGCAGCGTTGCTGGGGGCAGCGGAAACACCATATATTTT CSVAGGSGNTIYF
TRBJ2-3 TRBV9 TRBD2 . TGTGCCAGCAGCGTAGCTGAGCGGGGGACCTCGGATACGCAGTATTTT CASSVAERGTSDTQYF
TRBJ2-5 TRBV27 TRBD1 . TGTGCCAGCAGTATGGACGGGACAGGGATGGAGACCCAGTACTTC CASSMDGTGMETQYF
TRBJ2-2 TRBV5-6 . once TGTGCCAGCAGCTTGGAACAGTTCTTGAACACCGGGGAGCTGTTTTTT CASSLEQFLNTGELFF
TRBJ2-1 TRBV18 . . TGTGCCAGCTCACTACAGGATTACAATGAGCAGTTCTTC CASSLQDYNEQFF
TRBJ2-7 TRBV2 . . TGTGCCAGCGGTGGGTACTACGAGCAGTACTTC CASGGYYEQYF
TRBJ2-5 TRBV11-2 . . TGTGCCAGCAGCTCAGTTTTGGCCCCAGAGACCCAGTACTTC CASSSVLAPETQYF
TRBJ1-2 TRBV10-2 . . TGCGCCAGCTCCGAACCCCGGGGTCGAGGCTACACCTTC CASSEPRGRGYTF